Following are 10 T cell receptor beta chains from one sample sequenced in a study of T cell changes during pregnancy in multiple sclerosis. Only in-frame clones appear in the TCRdb table, and some are missing; sequencing was by immunoSEQ multiplex PCR. The data show about 28,000 clones, with about 91% seen just once and 0.7% to 0.75% held by the top ten. Here the sequenced sample was CD4+ T cells from peripheral blood mononuclear cells, taken in the first trimester of pregnancy. These receptor sequences come from a female donor in good health, enrolled as a control in a pregnancy study.

The V call is TRBV7-3, the J call TRBJ2-1; 7 bases are a match to TRBD2. This CDR3 has 15 amino acids. Germline CDR1 SGHTA, CDR2 FQGTGA. V gave up 0 bases and J gave up 7 bases; unmatched junction bases: 6. CDR3 in amino acids: CASSLTGRERNEQFF. CDR3 nucleotides: TGTGCCAGCAGCTTAACCGGGCGGGAGCGAAATGAGCAGTTCTTC.

The V and J genes are TRBV19 and TRBJ1-4, with D perhaps TRBD1 (6 bases). Per germline, CDR1 LNHDA and CDR2 SQIVND (reference sequence). V was pared by 3 bases and J by 4 bases, with 9 bases between. The CDR3 has 14 amino acids. The DNA for the CDR3 is TGTGCCAGTAGTATCAACAGGGTTAATGAAAAACTGTTTTTT. As protein: CASSINRVNEKLFF.

The V gene is TRBV11-2, the J gene TRBJ2-7; 8 bases map to TRBD2. This CDR3 comprises 14 residues. The trim removed 2 bases at V and 4 bases at J, leaving 4 bases unmatched. Germline V gene sequence: CDR1 SGHAT, CDR2 FQNNGV. CDR3 amino acids: CASSLTGGRYEQYF. The CDR3 DNA sequence: TGTGCCAGCAGCTTAACGGGGGGGCGGTACGAGCAGTACTTC.

The chain employs TRBV15 and TRBJ2-2, with D tentatively TRBD2 (6 bases). The germline V and J ends were trimmed by 3 bases and 2 bases, with 13 bases remaining between them. Germline V gene sequence: CDR1 LNHNV, CDR2 YYDKDF (reference sequence). The CDR3 length is 16 residues. The CDR3 protein is CATSSRDLANTGELFF. As DNA, the CDR3 is TGTGCCACCAGCAGCCGGGACTTAGCCAACACCGGGGAGCTGTTTTTT.

V is TRBV30 and J is TRBJ1-2; a possible D gene is TRBD1 (6 bases). V lost 0 bases, J lost 13 bases, and 15 bases lay in between. CDR3 size: 12 residues. CDR1 GTSNPN and CDR2 SVGIG come from the germline V gene (reference sequence). CDR3 region: CAWSVGPTGFTF. In DNA form, the CDR3 reads TGTGCCTGGAGTGTGGGCCCTACAGGGTTCACCTTC. The whole variable domain, filled in from reference TRBV30 and TRBJ1-2, reads SQTIHQWPATLVQPVGSPLSLECTVEGTSNPNLYWYRQAAGRGLQLLFYSVGIGQISSEVPQNLSASRPQDRQFILSSKKLLLSDSGFYLCAWSVGPTGFTFGSGTRLTVV.

The chain carries TRBV5-4 and TRBJ1-2; the D is unclear. The V and J ends lost 0 bases and 8 bases respectively, with 11 bases between them. Germline V gene sequence: CDR1 SGHNT, CDR2 YYREEE (reference sequence). The CDR3 contains 13 residues. Here the CDR3 DNA reads TGTGCCAGCAGCTTGGAAATCGGTAAGGGCTACACCTTC. Translation: CASSLEIGKGYTF.

This chain connects TRBV9 to TRBJ1-3, with D perhaps TRBD1 (6 bases). This CDR3 is built from 17 residues. In germline, CDR1 is SGDLS, CDR2 YYNGEE. The V and J ends lost 3 bases and 4 bases respectively, with 20 bases between them. CDR3 nucleotides: TGTGCCAGCAGCGGGGGGCAGAGAAAGGAGTGGGGAAACACCATATATTTT. This codes for CASSGGQRKEWGNTIYF.

The rearrangement uses TRBV2 and TRBJ1-6, with 7 bases aligning to TRBD1. CDR1 SNHLY and CDR2 FYNNEI come from the germline V gene. V was pared by 5 bases and J by 5 bases, with 6 bases of the junction left unmatched. CDR3 length: 15 amino acids. In DNA form, the CDR3 reads TGTGCCAGCAGTTCACAGGGGATCGATAATTCACCCCTCCACTTT. It encodes CASSSQGIDNSPLHF.

The J gene is TRBJ2-2, the V gene TRBV29-1, with TRBD2 matching over 7 bases. CDR1 is SQVTM and CDR2 is ANQGSEA in the germline V gene. Trimming took 5 bases from V and 6 from J; bases not matched to a gene: 6. The CDR3 totals 13 residues. CDR3 nucleotides: TGCAGCGTTCGATCCGCGGGGGCCGGGGAGCTGTTTTTT. Its protein product is CSVRSAGAGELFF.

The chain links TRBV5-4 to TRBJ2-1, with 8 bases lining up with TRBD1. This CDR3 spans 15 amino acids. V was clipped by 4 bases and J by 1 base; unmatched bases: 4. Per germline, CDR1 SGHNT and CDR2 YYREEE (reference sequence). The CDR3 nucleotides read TGTGCCAGCAGCCAGTGGACAGGGTCCTACAATGAGCAGTTCTTC. The encoded protein is CASSQWTGSYNEQFF.